This T cell receptor beta chain appears in the sequencing data of a study of shared clonotypes between healthy human individuals. Germline V gene lookup returns CDR1 MDHEN and CDR2 SYDVKM. With V trimmed by 5 bases and J by 4 bases, 12 bases remained unmatched. The CDR3 extends over 16 amino acids. TCRdb's table, derived via immunoSEQ multiplex PCR, lists solely in-frame clones and lacks some. The table has fewer than 2.5 million clones, over 85% seen once. This clonotype was obtained from a man aged 18 to 35 in good health. Some clones in this sample may be carry-over from other donors' samples. The J gene is TRBJ1-2, the V gene TRBV28, with 8 bases identical to TRBD1. What was sequenced was naive CD4+ T cells from PBMCs. The subset was: CD45RA+ positively selected. CDR3 DNA sequence: TGTGCCAGCAGTGGACCGCGGACAGGGAGGGTCTATGGCTACACCTTC. Amino acid sequence: CASSGPRTGRVYGYTF.